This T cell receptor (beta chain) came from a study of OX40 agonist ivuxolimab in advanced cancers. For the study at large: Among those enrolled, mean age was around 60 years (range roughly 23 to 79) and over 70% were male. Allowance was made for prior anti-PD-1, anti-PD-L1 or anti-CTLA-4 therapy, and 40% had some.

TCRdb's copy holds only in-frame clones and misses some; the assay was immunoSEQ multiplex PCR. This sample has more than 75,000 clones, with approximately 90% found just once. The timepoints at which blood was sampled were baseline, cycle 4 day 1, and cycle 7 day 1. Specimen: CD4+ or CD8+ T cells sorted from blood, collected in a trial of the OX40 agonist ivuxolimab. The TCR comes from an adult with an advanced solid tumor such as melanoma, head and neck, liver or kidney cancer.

CDR3 bases: TGTGCCAGTCAACCGGGACAAGGGTTCTTCAGCACTGAAGCTTTCTTT. This encodes CASQPGQGFFSTEAFF. The J gene is TRBJ1-1, the V gene TRBV19; D might be TRBD1 (6 bases). Germline V lookup: CDR1 LNHDA, CDR2 SQIVND (reference sequence). The CDR3 totals 16 residues. V was pared by 8 bases and J by 4 bases, with 23 bases between.